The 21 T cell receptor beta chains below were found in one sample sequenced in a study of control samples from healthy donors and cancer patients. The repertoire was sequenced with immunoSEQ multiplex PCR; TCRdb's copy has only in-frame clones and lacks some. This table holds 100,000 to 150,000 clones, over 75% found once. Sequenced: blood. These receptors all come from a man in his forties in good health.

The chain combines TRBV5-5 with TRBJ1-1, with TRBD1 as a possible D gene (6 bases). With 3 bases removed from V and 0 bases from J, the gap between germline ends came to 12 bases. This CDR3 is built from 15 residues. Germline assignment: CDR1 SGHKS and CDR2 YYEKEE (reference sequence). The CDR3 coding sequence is TGTGCCAGCAGCTCATGGGGGGGCTTGAACACTGAAGCTTTCTTT. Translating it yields CASSSWGGLNTEAFF.

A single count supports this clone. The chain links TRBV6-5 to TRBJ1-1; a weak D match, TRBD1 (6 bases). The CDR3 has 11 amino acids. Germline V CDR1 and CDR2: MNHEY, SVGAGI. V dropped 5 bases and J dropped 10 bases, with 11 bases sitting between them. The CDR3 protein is CASSRGRGAFF. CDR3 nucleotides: TGTGCCAGCAGTCGGGGGCGGGGAGCTTTCTTT.

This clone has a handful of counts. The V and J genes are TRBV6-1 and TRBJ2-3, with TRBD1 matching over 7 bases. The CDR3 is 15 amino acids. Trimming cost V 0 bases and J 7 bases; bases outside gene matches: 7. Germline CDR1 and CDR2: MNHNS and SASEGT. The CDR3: CASSEASGGVNTQYF. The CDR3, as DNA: TGTGCCAGCAGTGAAGCGTCAGGGGGTGTTAATACGCAGTATTTT.

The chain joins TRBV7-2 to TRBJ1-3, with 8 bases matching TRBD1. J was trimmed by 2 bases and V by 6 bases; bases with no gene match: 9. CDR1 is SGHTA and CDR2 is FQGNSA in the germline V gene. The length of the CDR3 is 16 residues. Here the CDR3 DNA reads TGTGCCAGCAGAAGACAGGGGAATCCCGCTGGAAACACCATATATTTT. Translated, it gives CASRRQGNPAGNTIYF.

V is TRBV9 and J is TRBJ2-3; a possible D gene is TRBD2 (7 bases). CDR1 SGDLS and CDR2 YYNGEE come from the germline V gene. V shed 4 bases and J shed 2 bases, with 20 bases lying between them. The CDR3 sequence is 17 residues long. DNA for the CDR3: TGTGCCAGCAGCCATCCTAGAGTGGCGGGGGCCACAGATACGCAGTATTTT. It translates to CASSHPRVAGATDTQYF.

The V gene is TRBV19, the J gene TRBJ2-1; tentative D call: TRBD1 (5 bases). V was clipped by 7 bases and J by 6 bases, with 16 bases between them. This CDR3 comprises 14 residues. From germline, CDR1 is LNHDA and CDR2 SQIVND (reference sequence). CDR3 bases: TGTGCCAGTAAAAATGCAGGGCGCGGCAATGAGCAGTTCTTC. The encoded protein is CASKNAGRGNEQFF.

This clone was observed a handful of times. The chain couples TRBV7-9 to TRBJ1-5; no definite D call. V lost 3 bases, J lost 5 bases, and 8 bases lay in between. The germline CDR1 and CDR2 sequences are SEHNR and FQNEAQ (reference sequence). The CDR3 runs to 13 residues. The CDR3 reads CASSLSVDQPQHF. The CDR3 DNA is TGTGCCAGCAGCTTGTCGGTGGATCAGCCCCAGCATTTT.

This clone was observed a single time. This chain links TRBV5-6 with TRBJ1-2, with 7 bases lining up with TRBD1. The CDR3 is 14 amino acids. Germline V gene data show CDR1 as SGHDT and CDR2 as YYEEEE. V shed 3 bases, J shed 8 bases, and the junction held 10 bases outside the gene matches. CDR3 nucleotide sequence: TGTGCCAGCAGCTACCGGGACAGACTGTCCGGCTACACCTTC. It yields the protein CASSYRDRLSGYTF.

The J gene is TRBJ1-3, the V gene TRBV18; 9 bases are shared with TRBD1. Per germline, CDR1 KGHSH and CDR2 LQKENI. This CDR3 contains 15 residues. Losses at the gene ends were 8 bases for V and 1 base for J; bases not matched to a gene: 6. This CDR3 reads CASTRGTGSGNTIYF. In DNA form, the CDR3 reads TGTGCCAGCACTCGAGGGACAGGGTCTGGAAACACCATATATTTT.

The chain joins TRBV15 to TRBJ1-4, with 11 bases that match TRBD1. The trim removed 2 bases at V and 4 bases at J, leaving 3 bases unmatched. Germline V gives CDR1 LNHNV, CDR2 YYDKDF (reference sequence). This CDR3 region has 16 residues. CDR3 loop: CATSRRTGGYNEKLFF. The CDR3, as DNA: TGTGCCACCAGCAGACGGACAGGGGGCTATAATGAAAAACTGTTTTTT. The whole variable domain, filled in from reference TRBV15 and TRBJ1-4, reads DAMVIQNPRYQVTQFGKPVTLSCSQTLNHNVMYWYQQKSSQAPKLLFHYYDKDFNNEADTPDNFQSRRPNTSFCFLDIRSPGLGDTAMYLCATSRRTGGYNEKLFFGSGTQLSVL.

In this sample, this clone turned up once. The CDR3 loop reads CASSQVYPVSYNEQFF. The CDR3 nucleotides read TGTGCCAGCAGCCAAGTATACCCCGTCTCCTACAATGAGCAGTTCTTC. The chain uses TRBV3-1 (or the pseudogene TRBV3-2) and TRBJ2-1, with D unresolved. CDR3 length: 16 residues. V was cut by 1 base and J by 0 bases, with 10 bases left in between. The germline gives CDR1 LGHDT, CDR2 YNNKEL (reference sequence).

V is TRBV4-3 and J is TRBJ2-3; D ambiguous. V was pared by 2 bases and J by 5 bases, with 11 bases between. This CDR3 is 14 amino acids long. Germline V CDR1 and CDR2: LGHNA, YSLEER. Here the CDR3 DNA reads TGCGCCAGCAGCCAATCCTACCCGGGAGATACGCAGTATTTT. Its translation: CASSQSYPGDTQYF.

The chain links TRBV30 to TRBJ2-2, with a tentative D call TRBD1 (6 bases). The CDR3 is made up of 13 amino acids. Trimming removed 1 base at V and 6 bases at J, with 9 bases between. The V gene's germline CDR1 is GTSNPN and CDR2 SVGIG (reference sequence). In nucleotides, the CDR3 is TGTGCCTGGAGTGACAGGGACGCCGGGGAGCTGTTTTTT. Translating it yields CAWSDRDAGELFF.

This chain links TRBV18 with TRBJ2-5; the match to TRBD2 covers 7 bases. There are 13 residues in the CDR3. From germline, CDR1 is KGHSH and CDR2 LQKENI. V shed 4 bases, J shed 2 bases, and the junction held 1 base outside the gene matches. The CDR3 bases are TGTGCCAGCTCACTGGGACTACAAGAGACCCAGTACTTC. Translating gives CASSLGLQETQYF.

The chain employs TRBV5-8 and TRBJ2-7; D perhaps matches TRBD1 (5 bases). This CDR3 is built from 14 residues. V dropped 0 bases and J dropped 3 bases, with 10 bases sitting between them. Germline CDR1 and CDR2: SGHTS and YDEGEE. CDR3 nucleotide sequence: TGTGCCAGCAGCTTGGCCAAGGGGCTCTACGAGCAGTACTTC. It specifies CASSLAKGLYEQYF.

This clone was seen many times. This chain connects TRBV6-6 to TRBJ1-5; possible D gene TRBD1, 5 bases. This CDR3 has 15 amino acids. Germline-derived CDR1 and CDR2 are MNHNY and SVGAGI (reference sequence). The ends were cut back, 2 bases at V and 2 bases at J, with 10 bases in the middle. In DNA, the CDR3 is TGTGCCAGCAGTTACGACGGGGGTGGCAATCAGCCCCAGCATTTT. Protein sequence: CASSYDGGGNQPQHF.

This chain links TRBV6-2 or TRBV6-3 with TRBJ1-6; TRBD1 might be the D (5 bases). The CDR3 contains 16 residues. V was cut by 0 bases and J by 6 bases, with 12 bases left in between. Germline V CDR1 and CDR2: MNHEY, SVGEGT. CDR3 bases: TGTGCCAGCAGTTACTCGGGGGTATTGCTTAATTCACCCCTCCACTTT. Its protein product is CASSYSGVLLNSPLHF.

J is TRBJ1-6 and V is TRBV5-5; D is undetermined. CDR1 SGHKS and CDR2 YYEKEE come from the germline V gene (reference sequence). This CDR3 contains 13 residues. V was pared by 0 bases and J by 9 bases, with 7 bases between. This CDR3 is CASSLEWGSPLHF. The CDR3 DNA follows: TGTGCCAGCAGCTTGGAGTGGGGTTCACCCCTCCACTTT.

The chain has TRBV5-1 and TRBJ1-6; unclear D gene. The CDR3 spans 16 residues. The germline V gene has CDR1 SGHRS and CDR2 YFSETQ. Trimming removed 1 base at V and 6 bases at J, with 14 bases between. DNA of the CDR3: TGCGCCAGCAGCTTGCTTGCAACGGTCGTTAATTCACCCCTCCACTTT. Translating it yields CASSLLATVVNSPLHF.

The CDR3 loop reads CATGDRSYEQYF. The CDR3 DNA reads as TGTGCCACTGGGGACCGATCCTACGAGCAGTACTTC. The V and J genes are TRBV24-1 and TRBJ2-7, with D perhaps matching TRBD1 or TRBD2 (5 bases each). CDR1 and CDR2 (germline): KGHDR, SFDVKD. Trimming shortened V by 10 bases and J by 1 base, and 10 bases separated the two germline ends. CDR3 length equals 12 residues.

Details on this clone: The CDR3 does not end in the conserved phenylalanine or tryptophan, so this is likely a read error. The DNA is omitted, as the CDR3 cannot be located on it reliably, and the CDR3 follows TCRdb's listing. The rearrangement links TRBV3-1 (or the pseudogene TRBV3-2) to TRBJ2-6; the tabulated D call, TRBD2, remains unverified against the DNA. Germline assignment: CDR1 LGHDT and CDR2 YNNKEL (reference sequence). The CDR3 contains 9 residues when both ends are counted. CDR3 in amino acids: CASSLIPHG.